This T cell receptor beta chain was obtained from a study of blood T cell repertoires in COVID-19. Overall study context: Spain, Italy and the United States supplied samples that represented acute and convalescent COVID-19. Sample material is recorded as cDNA or gDNA derived from T cells, B-cell-depleted T cells, or PBMCs.

The ends lost 0 bases at V and 6 bases at J; junction bases unmatched: 8. This CDR3 is built from 17 residues. CDR1 and CDR2 (germline): SGHRS, YFSETQ. Original analysis: By means of reference gene primer amplification, nucleated cell counts were estimated. TCRdb keeps only in-frame clones here, not all; method: immunoSEQ multiplex PCR. The D gene and trimming were derived from the DNA, and the V and J assignments and clone size from that table. Among about 200,000 clones, 85% to 90% were seen once, and the ten largest hold around 1.5%. The TCR was taken from a man aged 18 to 35 with active or convalescent COVID-19. Sequenced material: peripheral blood. The rearrangement links TRBV5-1 to TRBJ2-1; 11 bases are shared with TRBD2. As DNA, the CDR3 is TGCGCCAGCAGCTTGGATGATCCGACTAGCGGGACCAATGAGCAGTTCTTC. Protein sequence: CASSLDDPTSGTNEQFF.